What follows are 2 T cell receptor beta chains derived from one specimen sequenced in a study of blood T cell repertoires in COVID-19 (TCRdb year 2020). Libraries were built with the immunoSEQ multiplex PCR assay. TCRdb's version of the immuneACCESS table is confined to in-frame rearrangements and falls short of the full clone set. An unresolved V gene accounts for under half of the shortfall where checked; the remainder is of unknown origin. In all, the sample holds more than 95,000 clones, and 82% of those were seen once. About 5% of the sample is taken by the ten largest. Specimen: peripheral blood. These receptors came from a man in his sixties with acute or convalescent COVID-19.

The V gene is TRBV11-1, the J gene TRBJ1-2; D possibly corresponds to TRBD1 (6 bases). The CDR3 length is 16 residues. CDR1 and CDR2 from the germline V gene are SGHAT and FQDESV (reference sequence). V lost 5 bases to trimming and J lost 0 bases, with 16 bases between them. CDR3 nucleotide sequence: TGTGCCAGCAGCCTTCCCCGGGCAGGGGCTAACTATGGCTACACCTTC. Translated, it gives CASSLPRAGANYGYTF. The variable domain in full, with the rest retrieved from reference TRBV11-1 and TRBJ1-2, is EAEVAQSPRYKITEKSQAVAFWCDPISGHATLYWYRQILGQGPELLVQFQDESVVDDSQLPKDRFSAERLKGVDSTLKIQPAELGDSAMYLCASSLPRAGANYGYTFGSGTRLTVV.

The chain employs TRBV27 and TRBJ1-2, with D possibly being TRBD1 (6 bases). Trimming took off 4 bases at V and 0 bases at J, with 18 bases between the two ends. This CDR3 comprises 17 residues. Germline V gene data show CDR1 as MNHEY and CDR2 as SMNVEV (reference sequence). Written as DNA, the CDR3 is TGTGCCAGCAGTTCCACTCTGGGAGGGGGGCCTAACTATGGCTACACCTTC. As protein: CASSSTLGGGPNYGYTF.